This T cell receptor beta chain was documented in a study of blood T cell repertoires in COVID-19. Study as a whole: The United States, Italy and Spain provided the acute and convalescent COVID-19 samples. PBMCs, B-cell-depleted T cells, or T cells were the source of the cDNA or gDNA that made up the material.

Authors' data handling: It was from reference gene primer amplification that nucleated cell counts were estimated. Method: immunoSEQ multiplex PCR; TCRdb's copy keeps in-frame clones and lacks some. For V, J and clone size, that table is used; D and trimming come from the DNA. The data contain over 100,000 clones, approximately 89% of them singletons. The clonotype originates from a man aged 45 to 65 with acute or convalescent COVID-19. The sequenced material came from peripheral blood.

CDR3: CASSPTFDRRRLVQPQHF. DNA of the CDR3: TGTGCCAGCAGCCCAACATTCGACAGGAGAAGATTAGTACAGCCCCAGCATTTT. The chain uses TRBV28 and TRBJ1-5; perhaps TRBD1 as D (6 bases). The CDR3 sequence is 18 residues long. Trimming left V 6 bases short and J 7 bases short, with 28 bases between. Germline CDR1 and CDR2: MDHEN and SYDVKM.